This is a list of T cell receptor beta chains from one sample in a study of PD-L1 blockade in urothelial cancer. Profiled with immunoSEQ multiplex PCR; TCRdb holds only in-frame clones, not every one. The sample holds 40,000 to 50,000 clones, more than 75% seen once. This specimen was PBMCs, taken around atezolizumab (anti-PD-L1) treatment. These receptors originate from a man aged 55 to 70 with urothelial cancer. Both conserved end residues are part of each CDR3. The order of the fields is J gene, V gene, CDR3 protein.

J: TRBJ2-2
V: TRBV19
CDR3: CASNRERNTGELFF

J: TRBJ2-7
V: TRBV18
CDR3: CASSPPGVSYEQYF

J: TRBJ2-1
V: TRBV5-4
CDR3: CASSPAGRMSSNEQFF

J: TRBJ1-2
V: TRBV30
CDR3: CASNPRGVYGYTF

J: TRBJ1-2
V: TRBV19
CDR3: CASRETGINYGYTF

J: TRBJ2-7
V: TRBV6-6
CDR3: CASTRAGASYEQYF

J: TRBJ1-1
V: TRBV7-2
CDR3: CASSQRSSGGTEAFF

J: TRBJ2-1
V: TRBV29-1
CDR3: CSVGGGVAYNEQFF

J: TRBJ2-5
V: TRBV7-2
CDR3: CASSLFGTSRQETQYF

J: TRBJ1-2
V: TRBV30
CDR3: CAYRTGAPGDYGYTF

J: TRBJ2-2
V: TRBV14
CDR3: CASSQDFGGTGELFF

J: TRBJ2-1
V: TRBV7-2
CDR3: CASSSMSGTGGLREQFF

J: TRBJ2-3
V: TRBV28
CDR3: CASSPPSATSGSTDTQYF

J: TRBJ2-2
V: TRBV19
CDR3: CASSTRTGGDTGELFF

J: TRBJ1-5
V: TRBV30
CDR3: CAWSVRVQGPGNQPQHF

J: TRBJ2-1
V: TRBV5-4
CDR3: CASSVDRGPYNEQFF

J: TRBJ2-1
V: TRBV7-8
CDR3: CASSLGPNNEQFF

J: TRBJ2-3
V: TRBV4-1
CDR3: CASSQGTNTDTQYF

J: TRBJ1-5
V: TRBV10-3
CDR3: CAISSGDNQPQHF

J: TRBJ1-2
V: TRBV28
CDR3: CATGTAYGYTF

J: TRBJ1-3
V: TRBV10-2
CDR3: CASSVSTGSSGNTIYF

J: TRBJ1-5
V: TRBV4-1
CDR3: CASSQDAGYPNQPQHF

J: TRBJ1-5
V: TRBV6-5
CDR3: CASRAGTGGNQPQHF

J: TRBJ1-2
V: TRBV28
CDR3: CASSPQGWKGINYGYTF

J: TRBJ2-5
V: TRBV10-1
CDR3: CASSDLADQETQYF

J: TRBJ2-5
V: TRBV9
CDR3: CASSFRRDRVQETQYF

J: TRBJ2-7
V: TRBV10-3
CDR3: CAISETTSGTGYEQYF

J: TRBJ2-2
V: TRBV29-1
CDR3: CSVEDRLAGGLTGELFF

J: TRBJ1-3
V: TRBV6-1
CDR3: CASRDRVANTIYF

J: TRBJ1-2
V: TRBV28
CDR3: CASSFGGGYGYTF

J: TRBJ1-1
V: TRBV10-3
CDR3: CAIRPTGNTEAFF

J: TRBJ2-5
V: TRBV4-2
CDR3: CASSQGLAEGQETQYF

J: TRBJ1-4
V: TRBV5-4
CDR3: CASSPRQGDNEKLFF

J: TRBJ2-2
V: TRBV29-1
CDR3: CSVVAPGLAGVTGELFF

J: TRBJ1-1
V: TRBV19
CDR3: CASSMRQGNTEAFF

J: TRBJ2-1
V: TRBV5-1
CDR3: CASSRDHPRSNEQFF

J: TRBJ2-2
V: TRBV19
CDR3: CASTGDKVTGELFF

J: TRBJ2-2
V: TRBV18
CDR3: CASSPLASVRNTGELFF

J: TRBJ2-5
V: TRBV7-8
CDR3: CASSLAPGPRGETQYF

J: TRBJ2-3
V: TRBV5-1
CDR3: CASSPSRGLTDTQYF

J: TRBJ1-1
V: TRBV7-9
CDR3: CASSMNRAMNTEAFF

J: TRBJ2-5
V: TRBV19
CDR3: CASSIGFARGGGETQYF

J: TRBJ2-1
V: TRBV13
CDR3: CASSHGLADYNEQFF

J: TRBJ2-5
V: TRBV18
CDR3: CASSLDRLGTQYF

J: TRBJ1-1
V: TRBV6-1
CDR3: CASSRRNTEAFF

J: TRBJ1-2
V: TRBV19
CDR3: CASSGQNYGYTF

J: TRBJ1-6
V: TRBV6-1
CDR3: CAIRLGREDSPLHF

J: TRBJ2-7
V: TRBV2
CDR3: CARNRDKGSYEQYF

J: TRBJ1-1
V: TRBV28
CDR3: CASTIAGWNTEAFF

J: TRBJ1-4
V: TRBV5-1
CDR3: CASSIGQGGEKLFF

J: TRBJ2-7
V: TRBV30
CDR3: CAWRGSYEQYF

J: TRBJ2-7
V: TRBV7-9
CDR3: CASSPTTTYEQYF

J: TRBJ2-5
V: TRBV10-3
CDR3: CAIRSDRGRETQYF

J: TRBJ1-1
V: TRBV28
CDR3: CASSYLGVGRNTEAFF

J: TRBJ1-1
V: TRBV9
CDR3: CASSDTEINTEAFF

J: TRBJ2-7
V: TRBV30
CDR3: CAWSIGQGYEQYF